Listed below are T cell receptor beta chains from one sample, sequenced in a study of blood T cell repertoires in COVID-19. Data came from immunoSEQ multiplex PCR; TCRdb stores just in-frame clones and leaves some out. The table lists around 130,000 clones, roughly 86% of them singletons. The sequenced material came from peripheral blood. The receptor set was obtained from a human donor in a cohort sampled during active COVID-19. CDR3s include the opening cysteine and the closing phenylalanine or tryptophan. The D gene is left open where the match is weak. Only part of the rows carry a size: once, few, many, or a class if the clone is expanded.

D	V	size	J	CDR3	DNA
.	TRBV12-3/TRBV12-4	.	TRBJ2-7	CASSLPPSYEQYF	TGTGCCAGCAGTTTACCCCCTTCCTACGAGCAGTACTTC
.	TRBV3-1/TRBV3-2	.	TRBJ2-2	CASSQARGPGELFF	TGTGCCAGCAGCCAAGCGCGGGGGCCCGGGGAGCTGTTTTTT
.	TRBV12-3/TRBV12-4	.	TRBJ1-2	CASRQRPTGGYTF	TGTGCCAGCAGACAGAGGCCCACAGGTGGCTACACCTTC
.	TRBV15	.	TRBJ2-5	CATSRDREETQYF	TGTGCCACCAGCAGAGACCGGGAAGAGACCCAGTACTTC
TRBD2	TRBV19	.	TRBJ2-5	CASSTLAGGQQETQYF	TGTGCCAGTAGTACACTAGCGGGGGGGCAGCAAGAGACCCAGTACTTC
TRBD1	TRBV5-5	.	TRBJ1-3	CASSWDRGTGNTIYF	TGTGCCAGCAGCTGGGACAGGGGCACTGGAAACACCATATATTTT
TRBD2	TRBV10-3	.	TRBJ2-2	CAISGSSGTRTGELFF	TGTGCCATCAGTGGATCTAGCGGGACAAGGACCGGGGAGCTGTTTTTT
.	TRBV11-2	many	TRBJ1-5	CASSLTARNQPQHF	TGTGCCAGCAGCTTAACAGCTCGCAATCAGCCCCAGCATTTT
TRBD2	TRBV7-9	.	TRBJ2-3	CASTLLAGPKYSTDTQYF	TGTGCCAGCACCCTACTAGCGGGGCCGAAATATAGCACAGATACGCAGTATTTT
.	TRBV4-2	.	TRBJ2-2	CASSQEAGAGELFF	TGTGCCAGCAGCCAAGAAGCTGGGGCGGGGGAGCTGTTTTTT
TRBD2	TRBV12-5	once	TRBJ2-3	CASGKAAGGRTDTQYF	TGTGCTAGTGGTAAGGCCGCGGGGGGGCGCACAGATACGCAGTATTTT
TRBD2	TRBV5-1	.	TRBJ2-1	CASSFTSGSSYNEQFF	TGCGCCAGCAGCTTCACTAGCGGAAGCTCCTACAATGAGCAGTTCTTC
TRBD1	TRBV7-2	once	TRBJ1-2	CASSLGTGGSYGYTF	TGTGCCAGCAGCTTAGGGACAGGGGGCAGCTATGGCTACACCTTC
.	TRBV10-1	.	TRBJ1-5	CASSYSRVSNQPQHF	TGCGCCAGCAGTTATTCCAGGGTTAGCAATCAGCCCCAGCATTTT
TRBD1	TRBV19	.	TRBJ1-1	CASRPQGEVTEAFF	TGTGCCAGTAGACCCCAGGGGGAGGTCACTGAAGCTTTCTTT
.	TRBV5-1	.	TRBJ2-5	CASSFGGYETQYF	TGCGCCAGCAGCTTTGGGGGCTACGAGACCCAGTACTTC
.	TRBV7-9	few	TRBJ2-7	CASSSLLGEQYF	TGTGCCAGCAGCTCCTTACTAGGCGAGCAGTACTTC
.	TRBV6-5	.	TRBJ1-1	CASSYSSNIEAFF	TGTGCCAGCAGTTACTCCTCGAACATTGAAGCTTTCTTT
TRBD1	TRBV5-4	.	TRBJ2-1	CASSLAAGQGYNEQFF	TGTGCCAGCAGCTTGGCGGCGGGACAGGGATACAATGAGCAGTTCTTC
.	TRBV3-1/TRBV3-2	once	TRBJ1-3	CASSQVGVGDTIYF	TGTGCCAGCAGCCAAGTTGGGGTCGGGGACACCATATATTTT
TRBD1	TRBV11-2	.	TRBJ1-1	CASSARDRGANTEAFF	TGTGCCAGCAGCGCCAGGGACAGGGGAGCGAACACTGAAGCTTTCTTT
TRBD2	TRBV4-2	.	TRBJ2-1	CASSQIAGGRYNEQFF	TGTGCCAGCAGCCAGATAGCGGGGGGGCGCTACAATGAGCAGTTCTTC
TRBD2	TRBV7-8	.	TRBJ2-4	CASKQRGEGIQYF	TGTGCCAGCAAACAGCGGGGCGAGGGCATTCAGTACTTC
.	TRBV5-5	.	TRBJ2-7	CASSTDSTYEQYF	TGTGCCAGCAGCACGGACAGCACCTACGAGCAGTACTTC
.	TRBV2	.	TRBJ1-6	CASSFLGPGDNSPLHF	TGTGCCAGCAGCTTCCTAGGCCCGGGAGATAATTCACCCCTCCACTTT
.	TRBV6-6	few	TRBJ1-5	CAHGGGLGPQHF	TGTGCCCATGGGGGGGGCTTGGGGCCCCAGCATTTT
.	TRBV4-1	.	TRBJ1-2	CASSTPGSYYGYTF	TGCGCCAGCAGCACCCCCGGGTCCTACTATGGCTACACCTTC
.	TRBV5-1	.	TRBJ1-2	CASSQQGNYGYTF	TGCGCCAGCAGCCAACAGGGTAACTATGGCTACACCTTC
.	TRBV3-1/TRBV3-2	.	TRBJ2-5	CASSHYGTIETQYF	TGTGCCAGCAGCCATTACGGGACAATCGAGACCCAGTACTTC
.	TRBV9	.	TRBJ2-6	CASSVGQSGANVLTF	TGTGCCAGCAGCGTAGGTCAGTCTGGGGCCAACGTCCTGACTTTC
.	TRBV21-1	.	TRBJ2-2	CASTEGDGSGELFF	TGTGCCAGCACCGAGGGCGATGGATCCGGGGAGCTGTTTTTT
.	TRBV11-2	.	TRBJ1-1	CASSLVGRGTEAFF	TGTGCCAGCAGCTTAGTCGGCAGGGGCACTGAAGCTTTCTTT
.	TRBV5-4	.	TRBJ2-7	CASSPVEAHEQYF	TGTGCCAGCAGCCCCGTCGAGGCCCACGAGCAGTACTTC
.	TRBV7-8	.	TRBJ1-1	CASSFSQITEAFF	TGTGCCAGCAGCTTCTCTCAGATCACTGAAGCTTTCTTT
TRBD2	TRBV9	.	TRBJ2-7	CASSVGGGGAKYEQYF	TGTGCCAGCAGCGTAGGGGGCGGGGGGGCAAAATACGAGCAGTACTTC
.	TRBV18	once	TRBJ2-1	CASLKVQGRPYNEQFF	TGTGCCAGCTTAAAGGTACAGGGTCGACCGTACAATGAGCAGTTCTTC
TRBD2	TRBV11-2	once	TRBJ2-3	CASSFRPSGTSGADTQYF	TGTGCCAGCAGCTTCCGGCCCTCGGGGACTAGCGGGGCAGATACGCAGTATTTT
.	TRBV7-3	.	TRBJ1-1	CASSLSDGTEAFF	TGTGCCAGCAGCTTAAGTGATGGGACAGAAGCTTTCTTT
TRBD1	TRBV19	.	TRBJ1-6	CASSTGTGYSPLHF	TGTGCCAGTAGTACTGGGACAGGGTATTCACCCCTCCACTTT
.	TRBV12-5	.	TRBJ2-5	CASGSLAAQETQYF	TGTGCTAGTGGTTCCTTAGCGGCTCAAGAGACCCAGTACTTC
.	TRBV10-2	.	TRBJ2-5	CASSELSGTQYF	TGCGCCAGCAGTGAGTTGTCGGGGACCCAGTACTTC
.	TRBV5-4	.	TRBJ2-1	CASARPGSSYNEQFF	TGTGCCAGCGCTCGGCCCGGGAGCTCCTACAATGAGCAGTTCTTC
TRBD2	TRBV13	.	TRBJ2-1	CASRVALAGGFKYNEQFF	TGTGCCAGCAGAGTCGCCCTAGCGGGGGGCTTCAAATACAATGAGCAGTTCTTC
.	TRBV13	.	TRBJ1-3	CASSPDSAGGSIYF	TGTGCCAGCAGCCCAGACAGTGCCGGAGGGAGCATATATTTT
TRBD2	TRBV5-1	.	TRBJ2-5	CASSITGLAGGETQYF	TGCGCCAGCTCCATTACGGGACTAGCGGGGGGAGAGACCCAGTACTTC
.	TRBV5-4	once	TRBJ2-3	CASSLEMTRRGRTDTQYF	TGTGCCAGCAGCTTGGAAATGACCAGGCGGGGGCGCACAGATACGCAGTATTTT
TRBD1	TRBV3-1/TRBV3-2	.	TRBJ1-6	CASSQGQGGSPLHF	TGTGCCAGCAGCCAAGGACAGGGTGGATCACCCCTCCACTTT
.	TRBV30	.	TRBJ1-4	CAWTLRATNEKLFF	TGTGCCTGGACCCTCCGTGCAACTAATGAAAAACTGTTTTTT
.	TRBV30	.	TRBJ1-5	CAWRKQDNQPQHF	TGTGCCTGGAGAAAACAGGACAATCAGCCCCAGCATTTT
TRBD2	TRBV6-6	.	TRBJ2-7	CASSPNRSGGPRSSEQYF	TGTGCCAGCAGTCCGAACAGAAGCGGGGGGCCTAGATCGTCCGAGCAGTACTTC
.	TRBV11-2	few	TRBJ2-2	CASSPGTALAPSITGELFF	TGTGCCAGCAGCCCCGGGACTGCCCTGGCTCCTTCTATCACCGGGGAGCTGTTTTTT
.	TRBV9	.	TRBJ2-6	CASRTSGANVLTF	TGTGCCAGCAGGACTTCTGGGGCCAACGTCCTGACTTTC
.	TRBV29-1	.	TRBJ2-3	CSVERLFTDTQYF	TGCAGCGTTGAACGACTATTTACAGATACGCAGTATTTT
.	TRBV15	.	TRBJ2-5	CATSRDILPQRAQYF	TGTGCCACCAGCAGAGATATACTCCCTCAGCGGGCCCAGTACTTC